One and the same sample provided the 25 T cell receptor beta chains below, sequenced in a study of OX40 agonist ivuxolimab in advanced cancers. Repertoires were generated with immunoSEQ multiplex PCR, while TCRdb's copy carries only in-frame clones and drops some. This table holds 70,000 or so clones, about 89% found once. The specimen comprised CD4+ or CD8+ T cells sorted from blood, sampled in a trial of the OX40 agonist ivuxolimab. The receptor set was obtained from an adult with an advanced solid tumor such as melanoma, head and neck, liver or kidney cancer.

This CDR3 reads CASSSTGGRSEKLFF. CDR3 DNA: TGTGCCAGCAGCTCGACAGGGGGCAGGAGTGAAAAACTGTTTTTT. The chain couples TRBV7-9 to TRBJ1-4; TRBD1 matches 10 bases. The CDR3 totals 15 residues. J gave up 7 bases and V 4 bases, and 6 bases lay outside the gene matches. Germline CDR1 is SEHNR and CDR2 is FQNEAQ (reference sequence). Drawing the rest from reference TRBV7-9 and TRBJ1-4, the complete variable domain is DTGVSQNPRHKITKRGQNVTFRCDPISEHNRLYWYRQTLGQGPEFLTYFQNEAQLEKSRLLSDRFSAERPKGSFSTLEIQRTEQGDSAMYLCASSSTGGRSEKLFFGSGTQLSVL.

The V call is TRBV29-1, the J call TRBJ2-1; TRBD2 matches at 10 bases. CDR1 and CDR2 from the germline V gene are SQVTM and ANQGSEA. V lost 7 bases to trimming and J lost 7 bases; unmatched junction nucleotides: 13. CDR3 length: 15 residues. CDR3 region: CSGRTSGDPENEQFF. Written as DNA, the CDR3 is TGCAGCGGGAGAACTAGCGGGGATCCGGAGAATGAGCAGTTCTTC.

The genes are TRBV10-2 and TRBJ1-2; a weak D match, TRBD1 (6 bases). CDR1 is WSHSY and CDR2 is SAAADI in the germline V gene. V dropped 3 bases and J dropped 10 bases, with 12 bases sitting between them. This CDR3 is built from 12 residues. The CDR3 nucleotides read TGCGCCAGCAGTGAAGGGGGGCGAGCCTACACCTTC. Protein product: CASSEGGRAYTF.

The gene calls are TRBV9 and TRBJ2-1; D might be TRBD1 or TRBD2, each matching 5 bases. The V end lost 0 bases, the J end lost 9 bases, and 16 bases lay between the germline ends. The CDR3 loop spans 15 amino acids. The germline gives CDR1 SGDLS, CDR2 YYNGEE. The CDR3 reads CASSVDPGTHGEQFF. The CDR3 DNA follows: TGTGCCAGCAGCGTAGACCCCGGGACCCACGGTGAGCAGTTCTTC.

The chain uses TRBV2 and TRBJ2-1, with TRBD1 identical over 8 bases. The germline V gene has CDR1 SNHLY and CDR2 FYNNEI. The CDR3 totals 13 residues. V lost 6 bases and J lost 6; bases outside the gene matches: 4. This CDR3 reads CASRETGANEQFF. CDR3 in DNA: TGTGCCAGCAGGGAGACAGGGGCCAATGAGCAGTTCTTC.

The chain has TRBV5-1 and TRBJ2-2; D is undetermined. This CDR3 comprises 14 residues. Per germline, CDR1 SGHRS and CDR2 YFSETQ. Trimming took 2 bases from V and 5 from J, leaving 10 bases between them. The CDR3 sequence is CASSFRIGTGELFF. In nucleotides, the CDR3 is TGCGCCAGCAGCTTCAGAATCGGGACCGGGGAGCTGTTTTTT.

The sample holds one count of this clone. The rearrangement links TRBV25-1 to TRBJ1-4, with no clear D. V was shortened by 3 bases and J by 1 base, with 9 bases between the two germline ends. CDR1 and CDR2 (germline): MGHDK, SYGVNS. The CDR3 is made up of 15 amino acids. DNA of the CDR3: TGTGCCAGCAGTGACGGCGGGCAAACTAATGAAAAACTGTTTTTT. It codes for CASSDGGQTNEKLFF.

This chain uses TRBV5-1 with TRBJ2-7; D gene unclear. Trimming removed 2 bases at V and 5 bases at J, with 8 bases between. The CDR3 is 12 amino acids. CDR1 and CDR2 from the germline V gene are SGHRS and YFSETQ. CDR3 region: CASSFRGNEQYF. In DNA, the CDR3 is TGCGCCAGCAGCTTCCGCGGCAACGAGCAGTACTTC.

The chain recombines TRBV6-6 with TRBJ2-3; D is unclear. Germline CDR1 is MNHNY and CDR2 is SVGAGI (reference sequence). V gave up 6 bases and J gave up 2 bases, with 9 bases separating them. The CDR3 spans 13 residues. CDR3 DNA sequence: TGTGCCAGCAGGACCCCCCTCACAGATACGCAGTATTTT. Translated: CASRTPLTDTQYF.

The CDR3 region is CSVDPPAGVRTEAFF. CDR3 bases: TGCAGCGTTGACCCCCCTGCCGGGGTGCGAACTGAAGCTTTCTTT. V gene TRBV29-1 combines with J gene TRBJ1-1; D is ambiguous. The germline V gene encodes CDR1 SQVTM and CDR2 ANQGSEA. The CDR3 runs to 15 residues. V shed 3 bases and J shed 5 bases, with 19 bases lying between them.

The chain recombines TRBV2 with TRBJ2-1; 8 nucleotides line up with TRBD2. Looked up from germline, CDR1 is SNHLY and CDR2 is FYNNEI. V lost 7 bases and J lost 0; bases outside the gene matches: 5. The CDR3 extends over 15 amino acids. The CDR3: CASTALAGSYNEQFF. DNA of the CDR3: TGTGCCAGCACAGCCCTAGCGGGCTCCTACAATGAGCAGTTCTTC.

This clone has only one observation. CDR3 amino acids: CASSRLRESSYEQYF. Written as DNA, the CDR3 is TGTGCCAGTAGTCGGTTGCGGGAGAGCTCCTACGAGCAGTACTTC. The rearrangement links TRBV19 to TRBJ2-7, with TRBD2 identical over 7 bases. The CDR3 consists of 15 residues. Germline V gene data show CDR1 as LNHDA and CDR2 as SQIVND (reference sequence). V shed 5 bases and J 0 bases; nucleotides not matched to a gene: 7.

The rearrangement uses TRBV6-1 and TRBJ1-5; 7 nucleotides match TRBD1. The CDR3 is 11 amino acids. Trimming cost V 11 bases and J 2 bases; bases outside gene matches: 0. Germline V lookup: CDR1 MNHNS, CDR2 SASEGT. CDR3 coding DNA: TGTGCCCAGGGGGGCAATCAGCCCCAGCATTTT. This codes for CAQGGNQPQHF.

V usage is TRBV19 and J usage is TRBJ2-1; TRBD2 is a possible D gene (6 bases). There are 16 residues in the CDR3. Germline assignment: CDR1 LNHDA and CDR2 SQIVND (reference sequence). V lost 5 bases and J lost 2, with 16 bases in between. CDR3 in DNA: TGTGCCAGTAGTCCCTTTGGGGGGTTAGCCTACAATGAGCAGTTCTTC. Its translation is CASSPFGGLAYNEQFF. Complete variable domain (other parts from reference TRBV19 and TRBJ2-1): DGGITQSPKYLFRKEGQNVTLSCEQNLNHDAMYWYRQDPGQGLRLIYYSQIVNDFQKGDIAEGYSVSREKKESFPLTVTSAQKNPTAFYLCASSPFGGLAYNEQFFGPGTRLTVL.

The V gene is TRBV18, the J gene TRBJ2-3; no firm D call. This CDR3 is built from 12 residues. Germline-derived CDR1 and CDR2 are KGHSH and LQKENI. V dropped 4 bases and J dropped 4 bases, with 6 bases sitting between them. CDR3 nucleotides: TGTGCCAGCTCACTAAAGGCAGATACGCAGTATTTT. The encoded protein is CASSLKADTQYF.

J is TRBJ1-2 and V is TRBV10-3; D is possibly TRBD1 (5 bases). The germline V and J ends were trimmed by 6 bases and 8 bases, with 19 bases remaining between them. The CDR3 length is 14 residues. From germline, CDR1 is ENHRY and CDR2 SYGVKD. CDR3 loop: CAISRQQANQGYTF. For the CDR3, the DNA is TGTGCCATCAGCCGCCAACAGGCAAATCAAGGCTACACCTTC.

CDR3 amino acids: CASSSRTSFDKNEQFF. CDR3 in DNA: TGTGCCAGCAGCTCCCGGACTAGTTTCGATAAGAATGAGCAGTTCTTC. This rearrangement joins TRBV7-6 to TRBJ2-1, with TRBD2 matching over 7 bases. Germline V gene data show CDR1 as SGHVS and CDR2 as FNYEAQ. This CDR3 has 16 residues. V lost 4 bases and J lost 7; bases outside the gene matches: 13.

Only one count was recorded for this clone. This chain links TRBV12-5 with TRBJ2-7; no clear D gene. Germline V gene lookup returns CDR1 LGHNT and CDR2 FRNRAP. CDR3 length: 13 amino acids. Trimming removed 2 bases from V and 6 bases from J, with 11 bases in between. CDR3 region: CASGLWLVGEQYF. Here the CDR3 DNA reads TGTGCTAGTGGTTTGTGGCTAGTGGGCGAGCAGTACTTC.

The chain couples TRBV28 to TRBJ2-1, with TRBD2 matching 10 bases. Germline V gene sequence: CDR1 MDHEN, CDR2 SYDVKM. The trim removed 4 bases at V and 7 bases at J, leaving 25 bases unmatched. The CDR3 is 21 amino acids. In DNA form, the CDR3 reads TGTGCCAGCAGTTCCCCTTGGCTAGCGGGAGCCATCCCCAACCATATAAATGAGCAGTTCTTC. Encoded protein: CASSSPWLAGAIPNHINEQFF.

For the CDR3, the DNA is TGTGCCAGCTCCCTCACTGGCGAGCAGTACTTC. Translated: CASSLTGEQYF. J is TRBJ2-7 and V is TRBV18; the D is unclear. Germline CDR1 KGHSH, CDR2 LQKENI. This CDR3 has 11 amino acids. Trimming shortened V by 6 bases and J by 6 bases, and 9 bases separated the two germline ends.

This chain joins TRBV19 and TRBJ1-1; D may be TRBD1 (6 bases). Trimming pared 0 bases from V and 3 bases from J, leaving 8 bases between. The CDR3 is 14 amino acids. Germline V gives CDR1 LNHDA, CDR2 SQIVND (reference sequence). The CDR3, as DNA: TGTGCCAGTAGTATAGAGAACAGGGACACTGAAGCTTTCTTT. This translates into CASSIENRDTEAFF.

The V and J genes are TRBV27 and TRBJ1-5, with 7 bases matching TRBD1. Germline V gives CDR1 MNHEY, CDR2 SMNVEV (reference sequence). J lost 0 bases, V lost 4 bases, and 3 bases had no gene match. The CDR3 loop spans 15 amino acids. CDR3 region: CASSSGTVSNQPQHF. The CDR3 DNA reads as TGTGCCAGCAGTTCCGGGACAGTTAGCAATCAGCCCCAGCATTTT.

The chain carries TRBV5-1 and TRBJ1-1; the D is unclear. CDR1 is SGHRS, CDR2 YFSETQ, per germline. The CDR3 length is 15 residues. Trimming left V 0 bases short and J 0 bases short, with 9 bases between. The CDR3 sequence is CASSLDGGMNTEAFF. DNA for the CDR3: TGCGCCAGCAGCTTGGATGGAGGGATGAACACTGAAGCTTTCTTT.

V is TRBV19 and J is TRBJ2-2; tentative D call: TRBD2 (6 bases). Germline V lookup: CDR1 LNHDA, CDR2 SQIVND (reference sequence). The CDR3 spans 13 residues. The germline V and J ends were trimmed by 7 bases and 2 bases, with 8 bases remaining between them. CDR3 in DNA: TGTGCCAGTACCGGGACTAACACCGGGGAGCTGTTTTTT. It translates to CASTGTNTGELFF.

This rearrangement joins TRBV5-4 to TRBJ2-1; a weak D match, TRBD2 (5 bases). The CDR3 totals 13 residues. Trimming removed 3 bases at V and 10 bases at J, with 14 bases between. The germline V gene has CDR1 SGHNT and CDR2 YYREEE (reference sequence). The CDR3 is CASSWERAAEQFF. DNA of the CDR3: TGTGCCAGCAGCTGGGAGAGGGCCGCCGAGCAGTTCTTC.